This is a list of T cell receptor beta chains from one sample in a study of cytomegalovirus exposure and HLA in healthy donors. Clones were sequenced by immunoSEQ multiplex PCR, and TCRdb holds only the in-frame ones, with some missing. The sample holds 250,000 or so clones, about 88% seen once. Sequencing was done on a sample of PBMCs. These receptor sequences come from a man aged 18-30 years in good health and CMV-seropositive. Both conserved end residues are part of each CDR3. The order of the fields is clone size, V gene, J gene, D gene, CDR3 DNA, CDR3 protein. D genes are given only for firm matches. Expanded clones are given a class, and other clones once, few, many or no size at all.

.	TRBV5-1	TRBJ1-4	.	TGCGCCAGCACCCCGGGGGCAGGGGCCTCTAATGAAAAACTGTTTTTT	CASTPGAGASNEKLFF
.	TRBV5-6	TRBJ2-5	TRBD2	TGTGCCAGCAGCTTGAGCAAGCGGGAGTCTCGGGAGACCCAGTACTTC	CASSLSKRESRETQYF
once	TRBV27	TRBJ2-1	TRBD2	TGTGCCAGCAGTTTATCCCCCCCTAGCGGAGTCAATGAGCAGTTCTTC	CASSLSPPSGVNEQFF
.	TRBV5-4	TRBJ2-1	.	TGTGCCAGCAGCCCTACTAGTGACAATGAGCAGTTCTTC	CASSPTSDNEQFF
.	TRBV15	TRBJ2-1	.	TGTGCCACCAGCCGGACTACGGGTAACGATGAGCAGTTCTTC	CATSRTTGNDEQFF
.	TRBV5-4	TRBJ2-3	TRBD2	TGTGCCAGCAGCGTTGGACTAGCGGGCATCACAGATACGCAGTATTTT	CASSVGLAGITDTQYF
.	TRBV13	TRBJ2-3	.	TGTGCCAGCAGCCCTACCCCCCCGGGTGATACGCAGTATTTT	CASSPTPPGDTQYF
.	TRBV6-1	TRBJ1-2	.	TGTGCCAGCAGTGAAAGAGACCTTTTGAGGGGCTACACCTTC	CASSERDLLRGYTF
.	TRBV27	TRBJ1-2	.	TGTGCCAGCAGTTTATCGAGGGCAACGGGAGGCTACACCTTC	CASSLSRATGGYTF
.	TRBV5-6	TRBJ1-2	.	TGTGCCAGCAGTCCGGGGGTAGGGGCATATGGCTACACCTTC	CASSPGVGAYGYTF
.	TRBV6-5	TRBJ1-2	.	TGTGCCAGCAGTTACAGGGATGGCTACACCTTC	CASSYRDGYTF
few	TRBV2	TRBJ2-3	TRBD2	TGTGCCAGCACCCTGGGACTAGCGGGAAGCACAGATACGCAGTATTTT	CASTLGLAGSTDTQYF
once	TRBV11-2	TRBJ2-7	TRBD1	TGTGCCAGCAGCCTCCCCCCGAGACAGGGGAACTCCTACGAGCAGTACTTC	CASSLPPRQGNSYEQYF
.	TRBV7-8	TRBJ1-2	.	TGTGCCAGCAGCTTATCGGGGACCTATGGCTACACCTTC	CASSLSGTYGYTF
.	TRBV27	TRBJ2-1	.	TGTGCCAGCAGTTTAATTACACCTTACTCCTACAATGAGCAGTTCTTC	CASSLITPYSYNEQFF
.	TRBV6-5	TRBJ1-4	.	TGTGCCAGCAGCTCTTCCTGGGCTCTCGAAAAACTGTTTTTT	CASSSSWALEKLFF
.	TRBV29-1	TRBJ2-1	TRBD2	TGCAGCGTGCTTAGCGGGAGGAAGGATGAGCAGTTCTTC	CSVLSGRKDEQFF
.	TRBV5-1	TRBJ1-5	.	TGCGCCAGCAGCTTAGGTGGGCTTAGCAATCAGCCCCAGCATTTT	CASSLGGLSNQPQHF
.	TRBV19	TRBJ2-1	.	TGTGCCAGTAGTCAAGGGGGGGCTTCCTACAATGAGCAGTTCTTC	CASSQGGASYNEQFF
.	TRBV7-2	TRBJ2-5	.	TGTGCCAGCAGCCGGGGAAGGGAAGAGACCCAGTACTTC	CASSRGREETQYF
.	TRBV4-3	TRBJ2-3	TRBD2	TGCGCCAGCAGCCAAGAACTAGCGGGAGAGACAGATACGCAGTATTTT	CASSQELAGETDTQYF
.	TRBV28	TRBJ2-7	.	TGTGCCAGCAGTCCCCCTCCGGGGATCTCCTACGAGCAGTACTTC	CASSPPPGISYEQYF